This T cell receptor (beta chain) was sequenced in a study of technical replicates of blood from a handful of donors. Libraries were prepared by immunoSEQ multiplex PCR; TCRdb keeps only in-frame clonotypes and omits some of them. Here the sample spans over 75,000 clones, approximately 97% being singletons. This CDR3 is 15 amino acids long. V lost 0 bases to trimming and J lost 0 bases, with 10 bases between them. Germline V lookup: CDR1 SGHRS, CDR2 YFSETQ. The chain links TRBV5-1 to TRBJ2-7; possibly TRBD1 for D (6 bases). Material: T cells isolated from PBMCs. This receptor was identified in a human donor in good health. The CDR3 DNA reads as TGCGCCAGCAGCTTGGGGGGGCAGGGCTCCTACGAGCAGTACTTC. Its protein is CASSLGGQGSYEQYF.